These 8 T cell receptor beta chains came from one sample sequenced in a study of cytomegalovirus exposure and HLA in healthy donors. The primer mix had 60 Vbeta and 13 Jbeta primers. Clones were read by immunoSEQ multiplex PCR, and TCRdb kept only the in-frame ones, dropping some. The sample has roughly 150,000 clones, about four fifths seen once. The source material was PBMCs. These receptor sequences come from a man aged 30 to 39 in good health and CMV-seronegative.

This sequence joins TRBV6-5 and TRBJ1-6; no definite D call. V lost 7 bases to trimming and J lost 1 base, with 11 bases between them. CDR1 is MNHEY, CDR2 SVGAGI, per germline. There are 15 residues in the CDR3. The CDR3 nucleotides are TGTGCCAGCACCGTATCGTTATCCTATAATTCACCCCTCCACTTT. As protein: CASTVSLSYNSPLHF.

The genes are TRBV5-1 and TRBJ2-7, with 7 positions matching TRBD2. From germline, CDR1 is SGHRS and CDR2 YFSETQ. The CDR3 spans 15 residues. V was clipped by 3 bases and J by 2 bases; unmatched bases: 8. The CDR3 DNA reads TGCGCCAGCAGCTCTGAAGCGGGGTCCGCCTACGAGCAGTACTTC. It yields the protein CASSSEAGSAYEQYF.

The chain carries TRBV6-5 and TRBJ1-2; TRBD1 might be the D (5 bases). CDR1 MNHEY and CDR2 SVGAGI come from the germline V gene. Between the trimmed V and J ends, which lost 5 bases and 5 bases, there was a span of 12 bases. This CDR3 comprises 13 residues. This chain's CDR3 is CASSERAGYGYTF. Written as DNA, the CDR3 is TGTGCCAGCAGTGAACGAGCAGGGTATGGCTACACCTTC.

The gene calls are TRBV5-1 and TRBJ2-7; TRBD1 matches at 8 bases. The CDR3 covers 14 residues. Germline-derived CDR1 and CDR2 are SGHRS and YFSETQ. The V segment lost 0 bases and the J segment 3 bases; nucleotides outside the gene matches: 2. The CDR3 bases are TGCGCCAGCAGCTTGGAAGGGACAGGCTACGAGCAGTACTTC. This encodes CASSLEGTGYEQYF.

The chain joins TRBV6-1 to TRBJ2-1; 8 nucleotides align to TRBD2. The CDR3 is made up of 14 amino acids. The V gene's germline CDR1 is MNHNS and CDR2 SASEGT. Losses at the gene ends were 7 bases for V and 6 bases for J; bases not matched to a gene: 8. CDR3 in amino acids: CASTRTSMGNEQFF. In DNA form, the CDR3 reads TGTGCCAGCACCCGGACTAGCATGGGCAATGAGCAGTTCTTC.

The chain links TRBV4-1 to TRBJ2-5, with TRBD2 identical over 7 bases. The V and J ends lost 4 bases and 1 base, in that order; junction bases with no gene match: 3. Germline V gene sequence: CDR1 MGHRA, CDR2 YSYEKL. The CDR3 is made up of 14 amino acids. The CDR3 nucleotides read TGCGCCAGCAGCCCAGCGGGGCGCCAAGAGACCCAGTACTTC. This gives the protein CASSPAGRQETQYF.

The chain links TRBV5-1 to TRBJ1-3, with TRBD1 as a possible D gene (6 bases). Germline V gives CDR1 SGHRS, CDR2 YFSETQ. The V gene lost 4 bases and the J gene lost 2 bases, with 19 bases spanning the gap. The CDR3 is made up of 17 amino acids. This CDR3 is CASSGSTGKGAGNTIYF. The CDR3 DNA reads TGCGCCAGCAGCGGATCTACAGGGAAAGGAGCTGGAAACACCATATATTTT. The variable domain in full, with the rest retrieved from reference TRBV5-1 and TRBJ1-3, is KAGVTQTPRYLIKTRGQQVTLSCSPISGHRSVSWYQQTPGQGLQFLFEYFSETQRNKGNFPGRFSGRQFSNSRSEMNVSTLELGDSALYLCASSGSTGKGAGNTIYFGEGSWLTVV.

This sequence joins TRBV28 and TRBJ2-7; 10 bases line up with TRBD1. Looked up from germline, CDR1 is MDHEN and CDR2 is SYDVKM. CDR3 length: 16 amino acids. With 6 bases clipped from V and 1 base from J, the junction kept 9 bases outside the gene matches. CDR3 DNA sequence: TGTGCCAGCAGCACCACCGGGACAGGGGTGTCCTACGAGCAGTACTTC. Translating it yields CASSTTGTGVSYEQYF.